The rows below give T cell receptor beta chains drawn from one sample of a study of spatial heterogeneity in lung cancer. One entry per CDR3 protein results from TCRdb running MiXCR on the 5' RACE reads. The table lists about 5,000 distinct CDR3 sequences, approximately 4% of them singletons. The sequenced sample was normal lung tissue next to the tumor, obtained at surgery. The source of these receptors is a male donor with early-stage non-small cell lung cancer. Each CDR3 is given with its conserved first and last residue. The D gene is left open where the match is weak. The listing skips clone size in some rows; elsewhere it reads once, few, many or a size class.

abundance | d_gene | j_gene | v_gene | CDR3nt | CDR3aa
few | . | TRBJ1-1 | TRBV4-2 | TGTGCCAGCAGCCAAGGCTACGCGAACACTGAAGCTTTCTTT | CASSQGYANTEAFF
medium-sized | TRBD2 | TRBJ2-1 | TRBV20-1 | TGCAGTGCTAGAGGGTTCAAAAGCGGGAGTGGATACAATGAGCAGTTCTTC | CSARGFKSGSGYNEQFF
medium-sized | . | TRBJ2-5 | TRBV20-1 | TGCAGTGCTAGATATCCCGCCATAGGCGGGGAGACCCAGTACTTC | CSARYPAIGGETQYF
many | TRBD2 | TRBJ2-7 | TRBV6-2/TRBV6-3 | TGTGCCAGCGCGGGCGGGGGAGAGGCCTACGAGCAGTACTTC | CASAGGGEAYEQYF
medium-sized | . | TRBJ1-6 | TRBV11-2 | TGTGCCAGCAGCTTAGGGAGCCGGTCACCCCTCCACTTT | CASSLGSRSPLHF
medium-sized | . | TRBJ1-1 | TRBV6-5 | TGTGCCAGCATTGCCCCCCTTGGAACTGAAGCTTTCTTT | CASIAPLGTEAFF
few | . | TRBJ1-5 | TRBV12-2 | TGTGCAAGTCGCTCCGGACAGGTGATGAATCAGCCCCAGCATTTT | CASRSGQVMNQPQHF
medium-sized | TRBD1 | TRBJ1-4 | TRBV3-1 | TGTGCCAGCAGCCAAGAGGGGACAGGGGGCTTCAATGAAAAACTGTTTTTT | CASSQEGTGGFNEKLFF
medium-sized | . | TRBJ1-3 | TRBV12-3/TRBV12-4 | TGTGCCAGCAGAACGACGGACACCATATATTTT | CASRTTDTIYF
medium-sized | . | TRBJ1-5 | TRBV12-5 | TGTGCTAGTGGTCCTTATGAGCCCCAGCATTTT | CASGPYEPQHF
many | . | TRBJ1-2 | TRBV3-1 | TGTGCCAGCAGCCAAGCCGGGACACCTAACTATGGCTACACCTTC | CASSQAGTPNYGYTF
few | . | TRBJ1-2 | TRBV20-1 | TGCAGTGCTAGAGATTCAGGGACTGGCTATGGCTACACCTTC | CSARDSGTGYGYTF
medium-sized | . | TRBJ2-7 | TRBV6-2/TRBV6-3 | TGTGCCAGCGCCTTAGGGACGTCCTACGAGCAGTACTTC | CASALGTSYEQYF
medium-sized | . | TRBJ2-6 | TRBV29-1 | TGCAGCGTCGGAGGCGGAAATGGGGCCAACGTCCTGACTTTC | CSVGGGNGANVLTF
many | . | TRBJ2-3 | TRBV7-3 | TGTGCCAGCAGCTTAACCCTCATAGAAGATACGCAGTATTTT | CASSLTLIEDTQYF
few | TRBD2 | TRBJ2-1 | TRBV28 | TGTGCCAGCAGTTCCGGGACTAGTCCCCGTGAGCAGTTCTTC | CASSSGTSPREQFF
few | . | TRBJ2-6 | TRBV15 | TGTGCCACCAGCTCCGGGGCTTTCTCTGGGGCCAACGTCCTGACTTTC | CATSSGAFSGANVLTF
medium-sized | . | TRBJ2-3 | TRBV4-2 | TGTGCCAGCAGCCAAGAAGTAACGGGGGTGGGAGATACGCAGTATTTT | CASSQEVTGVGDTQYF
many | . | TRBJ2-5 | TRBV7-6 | TGTGCCAGCAGCTTCAATACCCCAGGGAGTGAGACCCAGTACTTC | CASSFNTPGSETQYF
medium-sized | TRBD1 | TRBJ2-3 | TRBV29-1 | TGCAGCGTTGAGGGACAGGGCACAGATACGCAGTATTTT | CSVEGQGTDTQYF
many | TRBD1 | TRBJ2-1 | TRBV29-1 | TGCAGCGTTGAAGAGGGATTCCCCGGGACAGGGGGGTTCGCTGAGCAGTTCTTC | CSVEEGFPGTGGFAEQFF
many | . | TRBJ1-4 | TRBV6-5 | TGTGCCAGCAGTCGGACAAATGAAAAACTGTTTTTT | CASSRTNEKLFF
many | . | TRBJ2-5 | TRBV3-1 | TGTGCCAGCAGCCAAGAAGATGGGAGTGAGACCCAGTACTTC | CASSQEDGSETQYF
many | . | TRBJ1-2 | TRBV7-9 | TGTGCCAGCAGCTTAGAGCCCAGTTCCTATGGCTACACCTTC | CASSLEPSSYGYTF
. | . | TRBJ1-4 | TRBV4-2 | TGTGCCAGCAGCCAAGAAGCGGGCTTTGCAACTAATGAAAAACTGTTTTTT | CASSQEAGFATNEKLFF
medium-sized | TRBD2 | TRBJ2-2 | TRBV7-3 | TGTGCCAGCAGGCTAGCGGGAGTCCGCACCGGGGAGCTGTTTTTT | CASRLAGVRTGELFF
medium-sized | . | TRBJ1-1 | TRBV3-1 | TGTGCCAGCAGCCAAAACACGAAGGGGATCGTGAACACTGAAGCTTTCTTT | CASSQNTKGIVNTEAFF
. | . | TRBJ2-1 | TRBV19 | TGTGCCAGTACGAATTCTTTGATCATGAGCTCCTACAATGAGCAGTTCTTC | CASTNSLIMSSYNEQFF
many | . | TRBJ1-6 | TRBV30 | TGTGCCTGGAGCAGCTTAGGGGCGAGATTTTCACCCCTCCACTTT | CAWSSLGARFSPLHF
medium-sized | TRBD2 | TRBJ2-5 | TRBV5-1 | TGCGCCAGCAGCTTTTTGGGGGGGACCGTAGAGACCCAGTACTTC | CASSFLGGTVETQYF
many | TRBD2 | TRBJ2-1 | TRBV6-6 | TGTGCCAGCAGTTACTCTAGCGGGAGAACGGGCAGTGAGCAGTTCTTC | CASSYSSGRTGSEQFF
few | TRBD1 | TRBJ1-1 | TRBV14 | TGTGCCAGCAGCCAAGCGGGGACAGGGGGAGCTTTCTTT | CASSQAGTGGAFF